Listed below are T cell receptor beta chains from one sample, sequenced in a study of cytomegalovirus exposure and HLA in healthy donors. Assay used: immunoSEQ multiplex PCR; TCRdb lists only in-frame clones, some missing. The repertoire holds over 95,000 clones, with 76% as singletons. Source material: PBMCs. The receptors were gathered from a middle-aged man in good health and CMV-seronegative. CDR3s include the opening cysteine and the closing phenylalanine or tryptophan. Fields, in order: CDR3 protein, CDR3 DNA, J gene, D gene, clone size, V gene. D genes are given only for firm matches. The size entry is marked missing in some rows and otherwise reads once, few, many or a size class.

CDR3: CASSEEGRQGYGYTF
DNA: TGTGCCAGCAGCGAAGAGGGCAGACAGGGCTATGGCTACACCTTC
J: TRBJ1-2
D: TRBD1
size: few
V: TRBV4-2

CDR3: CASRSGLAGDTQYF
DNA: TGTGCCAGCAGATCAGGCTTAGCGGGAGATACGCAGTATTTT
J: TRBJ2-3
D: TRBD2
size: .
V: TRBV6-5

CDR3: CASRGVTNEKLFF
DNA: TGCGCCAGCCGCGGGGTAACTAATGAAAAACTGTTTTTT
J: TRBJ1-4
D: .
size: few
V: TRBV4-1

CDR3: CASSQHTGGELFF
DNA: TGTGCCAGCAGCCAACATACGGGCGGGGAGCTGTTTTTT
J: TRBJ2-2
D: .
size: .
V: TRBV4-2

CDR3: CASSLRTSGRSNTQYF
DNA: TGTGCCAGCAGCTTAAGGACTAGCGGGAGGTCGAATACGCAGTATTTT
J: TRBJ2-3
D: TRBD2
size: .
V: TRBV7-2

CDR3: CASRRAGTDTQYF
DNA: TGTGCCAGCAGGCGAGCGGGCACAGATACGCAGTATTTT
J: TRBJ2-3
D: .
size: .
V: TRBV6-5

CDR3: CASSLQQGPSAEQYF
DNA: TGTGCCAGCAGCTTACAGCAGGGCCCATCGGCCGAGCAGTACTTC
J: TRBJ2-7
D: .
size: .
V: TRBV7-2

CDR3: CASSLRHPRVYGYTF
DNA: TGTGCCAGCAGTTTAAGACACCCGAGGGTCTATGGCTACACCTTC
J: TRBJ1-2
D: .
size: .
V: TRBV6-5

CDR3: CASSQDWREFELFF
DNA: TGCGCCAGCAGCCAAGATTGGAGGGAGTTCGAGCTGTTTTTT
J: TRBJ2-2
D: .
size: .
V: TRBV4-3

CDR3: CASSFVQQETQYF
DNA: TGTGCCAGCAGCTTCGTACAGCAAGAGACCCAGTACTTC
J: TRBJ2-5
D: .
size: .
V: TRBV5-4

CDR3: CSALDTEAFF
DNA: TGCAGCGCCTTAGACACTGAAGCTTTCTTT
J: TRBJ1-1
D: .
size: .
V: TRBV29-1

CDR3: CASSLKGGTSPLHF
DNA: TGTGCCAGCAGCTTAAAGGGGGGGACTTCACCCCTCCACTTT
J: TRBJ1-6
D: .
size: .
V: TRBV7-2

CDR3: CASSYTTGSNQPQHF
DNA: TGTGCCAGCAGTTACACGACAGGGAGCAATCAGCCCCAGCATTTT
J: TRBJ1-5
D: TRBD1
size: .
V: TRBV6-6

CDR3: CASSEVDSSHEQYF
DNA: TGTGCCAGCAGTGAGGTGGACAGCTCCCACGAGCAGTACTTC
J: TRBJ2-7
D: .
size: .
V: TRBV9

CDR3: CASSTLGQAEQFF
DNA: TGCGCCAGCAGCACCCTAGGACAGGCTGAGCAGTTCTTC
J: TRBJ2-1
D: TRBD1
size: .
V: TRBV4-1

CDR3: CASSRQPLSNQPQHF
DNA: TGTGCCAGCAGTCGACAGCCTCTTAGCAATCAGCCCCAGCATTTT
J: TRBJ1-5
D: .
size: .
V: TRBV6-5

CDR3: CASSHAYTEAFF
DNA: TGCGCCAGCAGTCACGCGTACACTGAAGCTTTCTTT
J: TRBJ1-1
D: .
size: .
V: TRBV4-1

CDR3: CASSSRTGAEQFF
DNA: TGTGCCAGCAGCTCGCGGACAGGGGCAGAGCAGTTCTTC
J: TRBJ2-1
D: TRBD1
size: .
V: TRBV4-2

CDR3: CASSLTGTGPTYEQYF
DNA: TGTGCCAGCAGCCTTACCGGGACAGGGCCCACCTACGAGCAGTACTTC
J: TRBJ2-7
D: TRBD1
size: .
V: TRBV14

CDR3: CASRRISSEGTDTQYF
DNA: TGTGCCAGCAGGCGGATTTCCTCCGAGGGAACAGATACGCAGTATTTT
J: TRBJ2-3
D: .
size: few
V: TRBV2

CDR3: CASSPIGTGGQPQHF
DNA: TGTGCCAGCTCACCCATCGGGACAGGCGGTCAGCCCCAGCATTTT
J: TRBJ1-5
D: TRBD1
size: .
V: TRBV18

CDR3: CASGGTGAYEQYF
DNA: TGCGCCAGCGGGGGGACAGGGGCCTACGAGCAGTACTTC
J: TRBJ2-7
D: TRBD1
size: .
V: TRBV10-2

CDR3: CASSIRTGQSPLHF
DNA: TGTGCCAGCAGCATCCGGACAGGGCAGTCACCCCTCCACTTT
J: TRBJ1-6
D: TRBD1
size: .
V: TRBV5-5

CDR3: CATSRTGDNQPQHF
DNA: TGTGCCACCAGCAGAACAGGGGACAATCAGCCCCAGCATTTT
J: TRBJ1-5
D: TRBD1
size: .
V: TRBV15

CDR3: CAIHRGDNQPQHF
DNA: TGTGCCATACACAGGGGAGACAATCAGCCCCAGCATTTT
J: TRBJ1-5
D: TRBD1
size: .
V: TRBV28

CDR3: CASSQGRGTDTQYF
DNA: TGCGCCAGCAGCCAAGGCCGGGGGACAGATACGCAGTATTTT
J: TRBJ2-3
D: .
size: .
V: TRBV4-3